Listed below are T cell receptor beta chains from one sample, sequenced in a study of blood T cell repertoires in COVID-19. Sequencing used immunoSEQ multiplex PCR; TCRdb keeps in-frame clones, though not all of them. The sample carries some 300,000 clones, around 88% recorded once. The material sequenced was peripheral blood. The receptor set was obtained from a woman in her thirties who had recovered from COVID-19. Both conserved end residues are part of each CDR3. The order of the fields is CDR3 DNA, CDR3 protein, clone size, V gene, D gene, J gene. The D gene is left open where the match is weak. Not all rows give a size; the values are once, few, many and, for expanded clones, a class.

CDR3 DNA: TGTGCCAGCAGCTTACAGGGTTTTCGAGCTTTCTTT
CDR3 protein: CASSLQGFRAFF
clone size: -
V gene: TRBV7-2
D gene: -
J gene: TRBJ1-1

CDR3 DNA: TGTGCCAGCAGCTTAGACGAGGGGGCAACCACCACCGGGGAGCTGTTTTTT
CDR3 protein: CASSLDEGATTTGELFF
clone size: -
V gene: TRBV7-2
D gene: TRBD1
J gene: TRBJ2-2

CDR3 DNA: TGTGCCAGCAGCTTGGACGGGAGCTCTGGAAACACCATATATTTT
CDR3 protein: CASSLDGSSGNTIYF
clone size: -
V gene: TRBV7-3
D gene: -
J gene: TRBJ1-3

CDR3 DNA: TGTGCCAGCAGCTTATCTAGGGGGCGGGAGACCCAGTACTTC
CDR3 protein: CASSLSRGRETQYF
clone size: -
V gene: TRBV7-2
D gene: TRBD1
J gene: TRBJ2-5

CDR3 DNA: TGTGCCAGCAGTTTCGGTTCTGAAGCTTTCTTT
CDR3 protein: CASSFGSEAFF
clone size: -
V gene: TRBV28
D gene: -
J gene: TRBJ1-1

CDR3 DNA: TGCGCCAGCAGCCTCGCGGGTGGTGGCACAGATACGCAGTATTTT
CDR3 protein: CASSLAGGGTDTQYF
clone size: -
V gene: TRBV4-1
D gene: -
J gene: TRBJ2-3

CDR3 DNA: TGTGCCAGCAGCCCCCGCCAGGGCGTATGGAGCACTGAAGCTTTCTTT
CDR3 protein: CASSPRQGVWSTEAFF
clone size: -
V gene: TRBV11-2
D gene: -
J gene: TRBJ1-1

CDR3 DNA: TGTGCCAGCAGCCTCCGGGACAGCCCTGAAAAACTGTTTTTT
CDR3 protein: CASSLRDSPEKLFF
clone size: -
V gene: TRBV7-8
D gene: TRBD1
J gene: TRBJ1-4

CDR3 DNA: TGCGCCAGCAGCTTGGTTGGGGGCGCCCCAATGAACACTGAAGCTTTCTTT
CDR3 protein: CASSLVGGAPMNTEAFF
clone size: few
V gene: TRBV5-1
D gene: -
J gene: TRBJ1-1

CDR3 DNA: TGCGCCAGCAGCCCGGGACTCTACAATGAGCAGTTCTTC
CDR3 protein: CASSPGLYNEQFF
clone size: -
V gene: TRBV4-1
D gene: -
J gene: TRBJ2-1

CDR3 DNA: TGTGCCAGCAGTTCGACAGGGGGATACAACACCATATATTTT
CDR3 protein: CASSSTGGYNTIYF
clone size: few
V gene: TRBV28
D gene: TRBD1
J gene: TRBJ1-3

CDR3 DNA: TGTGCCTGGAGTGTGAGACAGGCCTACGAGCAGTACTTC
CDR3 protein: CAWSVRQAYEQYF
clone size: -
V gene: TRBV30
D gene: -
J gene: TRBJ2-7

CDR3 DNA: TGTGCCAGCAGATCGCAGCAGGGGCTTGGGAGCAATCAGCCCCAGCATTTT
CDR3 protein: CASRSQQGLGSNQPQHF
clone size: -
V gene: TRBV7-2
D gene: -
J gene: TRBJ1-5